The 19 T cell receptor beta chains below all came from one sample that was sequenced in a study of radiation and T cells in renal cell carcinoma. Noted time point: blood 2 weeks post-SBRT. As to treatment: 15 Gy SBRT to primary tumor, nephrectomy 4 weeks later. Generated by immunoSEQ multiplex PCR, the TCRdb table keeps only in-frame clones and is missing some. The profile shows tens of thousands of clones, roughly 72% of them singletons. Here the sequenced sample was blood, taken from a patient whose treatment included radiotherapy and nephrectomy. The origin of the receptors is a man between 60 and 75 years old with renal cell carcinoma.

V and J are TRBV27 and TRBJ2-1; D perhaps matches TRBD2 (6 bases). The CDR3 spans 16 residues. The V end was cut by 6 bases, the J end by 1 base, with 16 bases between. Germline-derived CDR1 and CDR2 are MNHEY and SMNVEV (reference sequence). The CDR3 nucleotides are TGTGCCAGCAGGAGGGGACTCGCCGTTTCCTACAATGAGCAGTTCTTC. It yields the protein CASRRGLAVSYNEQFF.

The chain combines TRBV7-2 with TRBJ2-3; D gene unclear. The V end lost 5 bases, the J end lost 4 bases, and 10 bases lay between the germline ends. Germline CDR1 and CDR2: SGHTA and FQGNSA. CDR3 length: 13 amino acids. In nucleotides, the CDR3 is TGTGCCAGCAGCGCGACGATGGCAGATACGCAGTATTTT. This encodes CASSATMADTQYF.

This chain uses TRBV6-5 with TRBJ1-6, with D hard to call. The V and J ends lost 0 bases and 6 bases respectively, with 6 bases between them. CDR1 is MNHEY, CDR2 SVGAGI, per germline. The CDR3 covers 14 residues. The CDR3 coding sequence is TGTGCCAGCAGTTACTCTGAGATTAATTCACCCCTCCACTTT. It encodes CASSYSEINSPLHF.

The chain carries TRBV9 and TRBJ1-6, with a weak D call TRBD1 (5 bases). This CDR3 region has 13 residues. The V gene lost 2 bases and the J gene lost 8 bases, with 8 bases spanning the gap. In germline, CDR1 is SGDLS, CDR2 YYNGEE. The CDR3 bases are TGTGCCAGCAGCGTTGGGGCCGATTCACCCCTCCACTTT. Translating gives CASSVGADSPLHF.

This clone was seen a few times. J is TRBJ1-5 and V is TRBV4-3; D ambiguous. The CDR3 covers 13 residues. Germline V gene lookup returns CDR1 LGHNA and CDR2 YSLEER. Trimming shortened V by 0 bases and J by 7 bases, and 7 bases separated the two germline ends. The CDR3 nucleotides read TGCGCCAGCAGCCAAGATCTGAGGCAGCCCCAGCATTTT. Translating it yields CASSQDLRQPQHF.

The rearrangement uses TRBV7-3 and TRBJ2-7, with 10 bases matching TRBD1. J lost 4 bases, V lost 5 bases, and 8 bases had no gene match. The CDR3 runs 15 residues. Germline assignment: CDR1 SGHTA and CDR2 FQGTGA. The CDR3 DNA sequence: TGTGCCAGCAGCGTGGACAGGGGGAATATTTACGAGCAGTACGTC. Translation: CASSVDRGNIYEQYV.

CDR3 DNA: TGTGCCAGTAGTATTTTTGTCGGCAGGAACACTGAAGCTTTCTTT. This sequence encodes CASSIFVGRNTEAFF. V gene TRBV19 combines with J gene TRBJ1-1, with unresolved D. The CDR3 length is 15 residues. Per germline, CDR1 LNHDA and CDR2 SQIVND (reference sequence). With 3 bases removed from V and 1 base from J, the gap between germline ends came to 12 bases. Full variable domain (outside the CDR3, taken from reference TRBV19 and TRBJ1-1): DGGITQSPKYLFRKEGQNVTLSCEQNLNHDAMYWYRQDPGQGLRLIYYSQIVNDFQKGDIAEGYSVSREKKESFPLTVTSAQKNPTAFYLCASSIFVGRNTEAFFGQGTRLTVV.

The rearrangement uses TRBV19 and TRBJ1-2; D is unresolved. The CDR3 has 14 residues. The V and J ends lost 2 bases and 3 bases respectively, with 10 bases between them. The V gene's germline CDR1 is LNHDA and CDR2 SQIVND (reference sequence). The chain's CDR3 is CASSISREYYGYTF. CDR3 sequence (DNA): TGTGCCAGTAGTATATCGAGGGAATACTATGGCTACACCTTC.

This clone was seen only once. The chain joins TRBV5-1 to TRBJ2-5; 9 bases align to TRBD1. The CDR3 length is 14 residues. In germline, CDR1 is SGHRS, CDR2 YFSETQ. The V segment lost 2 bases and the J segment 5 bases; nucleotides outside the gene matches: 4. CDR3 bases: TGCGCCAGCAGCTTCGGACAGGGGCCGGAGACCCAGTACTTC. This codes for CASSFGQGPETQYF. Supplemented by reference TRBV5-1 and TRBJ2-5, the full variable domain reads KAGVTQTPRYLIKTRGQQVTLSCSPISGHRSVSWYQQTPGQGLQFLFEYFSETQRNKGNFPGRFSGRQFSNSRSEMNVSTLELGDSALYLCASSFGQGPETQYFGPGTRLLVL.

The rearrangement joins TRBV19 to TRBJ2-7, with no clear D. The CDR3 runs 14 residues. Germline CDR1 and CDR2: LNHDA and SQIVND (reference sequence). V was shortened by 5 bases and J by 0 bases, with 11 bases between the two germline ends. Here the CDR3 reads CASSPTVSSYEQYF. The CDR3 DNA reads as TGTGCCAGTAGTCCGACGGTTAGCTCCTACGAGCAGTACTTC.

Comments on this clone: The sample carries other DNA sequences with the same CDR3. The rearrangement joins TRBV11-3 to TRBJ2-1; 12 bases line up with TRBD2. The ends lost 2 bases at V and 7 bases at J; junction bases unmatched: 3. This CDR3 comprises 15 residues. The V gene's germline CDR1 is SGHNT and CDR2 YENEEA. CDR3 in amino acids: CASSLRLAGANEQFF. In DNA form, the CDR3 reads TGTGCCAGCAGCTTAAGACTAGCGGGAGCGAATGAGCAGTTCTTC.

This chain joins TRBV2 and TRBJ2-1; TRBD2 agrees at 8 bases. Looked up from germline, CDR1 is SNHLY and CDR2 is FYNNEI. V trimming: 2 bases; J trimming: 7 bases; junction bases outside the gene matches: 7. The CDR3 covers 15 residues. Here the CDR3 DNA reads TGTGCCAGCAGTGAACCTCGGGCTAGCGGGAATGAGCAGTTCTTC. Protein product: CASSEPRASGNEQFF.

The chain recombines TRBV18 with TRBJ2-1, with unresolved D. Trimming cost V 2 bases and J 1 base, with 3 bases left between them. The germline gives CDR1 KGHSH, CDR2 LQKENI. The CDR3 is 13 amino acids. The CDR3 here is CASSPGSYNEQFF. The CDR3 DNA sequence: TGTGCCAGCTCACCAGGGTCCTACAATGAGCAGTTCTTC. Supplemented by reference TRBV18 and TRBJ2-1, the full variable domain reads NAGVMQNPRHLVRRRGQEARLRCSPMKGHSHVYWYRQLPEEGLKFMVYLQKENIIDESGMPKERFSAEFPKEGPSILRIQQVVRGDSAAYFCASSPGSYNEQFFGPGTRLTVL.

The DNA of the CDR3 is TGTGCCAGCAGCTTAGGCAGGGTGGGGAATGAAAAACTGTTTTTT. As protein: CASSLGRVGNEKLFF. The chain links TRBV7-2 to TRBJ1-4; D may be TRBD1 (5 bases). V shed 1 base and J shed 5 bases, with 11 bases lying between them. The CDR3 is made up of 15 amino acids. In germline, CDR1 is SGHTA, CDR2 FQGNSA.

This clone was picked up many times. This chain uses TRBV7-2 with TRBJ1-2; D perhaps matches TRBD1 (5 bases). The germline V gene encodes CDR1 SGHTA and CDR2 FQGNSA. The V end lost 5 bases, the J end lost 6 bases, and 10 bases lay between the germline ends. CDR3 size: 12 residues. The CDR3 DNA is TGTGCCAGCAGCCTAAGCAGGGATGGCTACACCTTC. This gives the protein CASSLSRDGYTF.

This clone has a handful of counts. J is TRBJ1-2 and V is TRBV7-9, with TRBD1 as a possible D gene (6 bases). CDR1 SEHNR and CDR2 FQNEAQ come from the germline V gene (reference sequence). The CDR3 extends over 16 amino acids. V gave up 5 bases and J gave up 2 bases, with 18 bases separating them. The CDR3 is CASSPPTGGANYGYTF. DNA of the CDR3: TGTGCCAGCAGCCCTCCCACCGGGGGCGCAAACTATGGCTACACCTTC.

This clone was detected only a few times. The chain combines TRBV5-1 with TRBJ2-6, with a possible D match to TRBD2 (5 bases). CDR1 and CDR2 from the germline V gene are SGHRS and YFSETQ. The CDR3 is 16 residues long. Trimming left V 4 bases short and J 1 base short, with 12 bases between. CDR3 protein: CASSLGLGSGANVLTF. The DNA for the CDR3 is TGCGCCAGCAGCCTCGGACTGGGGTCTGGGGCCAACGTCCTGACTTTC.

The chain employs TRBV10-1 and TRBJ2-1, with 14 bases fitting TRBD2. Germline loops: CDR1 WNHNN, CDR2 SYGVQD (reference sequence). The CDR3 spans 17 residues. With V trimmed by 0 bases and J by 5 bases, 3 bases remained unmatched. Here the CDR3 reads CASSESRTSGRNNEQFF. The CDR3 region has the DNA TGCGCCAGCAGTGAGTCTCGGACTAGCGGGAGGAACAATGAGCAGTTCTTC.

V usage is TRBV6-6 and J usage is TRBJ2-5; 10 positions match TRBD1. The CDR3 totals 16 residues. Germline lookup yields CDR1 MNHNY and CDR2 SVGAGI (reference sequence). J was trimmed by 5 bases and V by 8 bases; bases with no gene match: 14. CDR3 residues: CASWTSRGTGVETQYF. CDR3 bases: TGTGCCAGCTGGACCTCTCGGGGGACAGGGGTTGAGACCCAGTACTTC.